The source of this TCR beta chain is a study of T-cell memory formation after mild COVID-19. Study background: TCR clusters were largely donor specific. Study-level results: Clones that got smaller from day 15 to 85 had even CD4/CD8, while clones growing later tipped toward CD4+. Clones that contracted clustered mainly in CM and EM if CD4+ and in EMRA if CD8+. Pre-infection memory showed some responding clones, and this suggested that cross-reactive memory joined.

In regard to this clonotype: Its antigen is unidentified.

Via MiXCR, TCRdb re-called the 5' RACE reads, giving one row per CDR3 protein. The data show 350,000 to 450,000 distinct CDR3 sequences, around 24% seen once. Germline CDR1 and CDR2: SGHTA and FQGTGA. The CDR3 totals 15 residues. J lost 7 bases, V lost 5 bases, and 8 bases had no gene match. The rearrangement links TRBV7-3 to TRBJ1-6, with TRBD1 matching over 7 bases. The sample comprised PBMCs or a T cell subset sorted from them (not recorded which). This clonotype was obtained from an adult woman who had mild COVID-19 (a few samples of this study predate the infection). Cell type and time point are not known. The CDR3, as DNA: TGTGCCAGCAGCACTCGACAGGGTTGGAATTCACCCCTCCACTTT. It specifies CASSTRQGWNSPLHF.